The sequence of this T cell receptor (beta chain) was determined in a study of T-cell reconstitution after alpha-beta-depleted transplantation in children. Germline V CDR1 and CDR2: SQVTM, ANQGSEA. The CDR3 covers 13 residues. Trimming stripped 7 bases from V and 6 bases from J, with 16 bases between. In its sample, this clonotype was seen many times. Unique molecular identifiers were used in preparing the TCRbeta library. MiXCR was run by TCRdb on the PCR reads, yielding one entry per CDR3 protein. The sample has hundreds of thousands of distinct CDR3 sequences; around a sixth are singletons. The sample consisted of PBMCs from the stem cell graft donor, taken from the stem cell graft. This clonotype was obtained from a human donor who donated a stem cell graft to a child with acute myeloid leukemia. The chain recombines TRBV29-1 with TRBJ2-1; TRBD2 might be the D (5 bases). The CDR3 region has the DNA TGCAGCGGTGGAGGCGCTAGCTCCAATGAGCAGTTCTTC. It yields the protein CSGGGASSNEQFF.